Listed below are T cell receptor beta chains from one sample, sequenced in a study of breast tumors, draining lymph nodes, adjacent tissues. TCRdb independently ran MiXCR on the multiplex PCR reads; one entry per CDR3 protein. The table records about 180,000 distinct CDR3 sequences, approximately 33% of them present only once. The sequencing input was axillary lymph node tissue. The source is a female donor with breast cancer. Some clones in this sample may be carry-over from other donors' samples. Each CDR3 is given with its conserved first and last residue. A D gene is named only where the DNA matches it firmly. Clone sizes are given selectively: once, few, many, or a class where the clone is expanded.

CDR3aa: CASSIRQGVDTQYF
CDR3nt: TGTGCCAGTAGTATACGACAGGGGGTAGATACGCAGTATTTT
j_gene: TRBJ2-3
d_gene: TRBD1
v_gene: TRBV19
abundance: many

CDR3aa: CAKVGGWEKLFF
CDR3nt: TGTGCCAAAGTGGGGGGGTGGGAAAAACTGTTTTTT
j_gene: TRBJ1-4
d_gene: -
v_gene: TRBV15
abundance: many

CDR3aa: CASRSGRIDTGELFF
CDR3nt: TGTGCCAGCAGGTCCGGGCGCATCGACACCGGGGAGCTGTTTTTT
j_gene: TRBJ2-2
d_gene: -
v_gene: TRBV6-6
abundance: many

CDR3aa: CATSDAGRSTDTQYF
CDR3nt: TGTGCCACCAGTGACGCGGGACGGAGCACAGATACGCAGTATTTT
j_gene: TRBJ2-3
d_gene: -
v_gene: TRBV24-1
abundance: many

CDR3aa: CSARRGAGEGYNEQFF
CDR3nt: TGCAGTGCTAGAAGGGGTGCGGGGGAGGGCTACAATGAGCAGTTCTTC
j_gene: TRBJ2-1
d_gene: TRBD2
v_gene: TRBV20-1
abundance: many

CDR3aa: CATSYKESTEAFF
CDR3nt: TGTGCCACCAGTTACAAGGAATCGACTGAAGCTTTCTTT
j_gene: TRBJ1-1
d_gene: -
v_gene: TRBV15
abundance: -

CDR3aa: CASSASGMVYNEQFF
CDR3nt: TGTGCCAGCAGTGCTAGCGGGATGGTGTACAATGAGCAGTTCTTC
j_gene: TRBJ2-1
d_gene: TRBD2
v_gene: TRBV6-1
abundance: few

CDR3aa: CASSQQGADSYEQYF
CDR3nt: TGCGCCAGCAGCCAACAGGGGGCAGACTCCTACGAGCAGTACTTC
j_gene: TRBJ2-7
d_gene: TRBD1
v_gene: TRBV4-1
abundance: -

CDR3aa: CASSSHYRTHSNQPQHF
CDR3nt: TGTGCCAGCAGTTCCCACTACAGGACCCATAGCAATCAGCCCCAGCATTTT
j_gene: TRBJ1-5
d_gene: -
v_gene: TRBV6-5
abundance: many

CDR3aa: CASSGELFF
CDR3nt: TGTGCCAGCAGCGGGGAGCTGTTTTTT
j_gene: TRBJ2-2
d_gene: -
v_gene: TRBV9
abundance: few

CDR3aa: CASSYRGGTQYF
CDR3nt: TGTGCCAGCAGCTACAGGGGCGGTACGCAGTATTTT
j_gene: TRBJ2-3
d_gene: TRBD1
v_gene: TRBV5-6
abundance: few

CDR3aa: CASRSDRVETQYF
CDR3nt: TGTGCCAGCAGATCCGACAGGGTTGAGACCCAGTACTTC
j_gene: TRBJ2-5
d_gene: TRBD1
v_gene: TRBV12-3/TRBV12-4
abundance: many

CDR3aa: CASRRGQGVYEQYF
CDR3nt: TGTGCCAGCAGGAGGGGACAGGGGGTCTACGAGCAGTACTTC
j_gene: TRBJ2-7
d_gene: TRBD1
v_gene: TRBV6-1
abundance: -

CDR3aa: CASSSTGGGQETQYF
CDR3nt: TGTGCCAGCAGCTCAACAGGGGGCGGACAAGAGACCCAGTACTTC
j_gene: TRBJ2-5
d_gene: TRBD1
v_gene: TRBV7-3
abundance: many

CDR3aa: CASGPPIHRDPKRGQRNTIYF
CDR3nt: TGTGCTAGTGGTCCCCCAATACACCGGGACCCGAAAAGGGGGCAGAGAAACACCATATATTTT
j_gene: TRBJ1-3
d_gene: TRBD1
v_gene: TRBV12-5
abundance: many

CDR3aa: CASSYTPDRGWYGYTF
CDR3nt: TGTGCCAGCAGTTACACGCCTGACAGGGGGTGGTATGGCTACACCTTC
j_gene: TRBJ1-2
d_gene: TRBD1
v_gene: TRBV6-5
abundance: -